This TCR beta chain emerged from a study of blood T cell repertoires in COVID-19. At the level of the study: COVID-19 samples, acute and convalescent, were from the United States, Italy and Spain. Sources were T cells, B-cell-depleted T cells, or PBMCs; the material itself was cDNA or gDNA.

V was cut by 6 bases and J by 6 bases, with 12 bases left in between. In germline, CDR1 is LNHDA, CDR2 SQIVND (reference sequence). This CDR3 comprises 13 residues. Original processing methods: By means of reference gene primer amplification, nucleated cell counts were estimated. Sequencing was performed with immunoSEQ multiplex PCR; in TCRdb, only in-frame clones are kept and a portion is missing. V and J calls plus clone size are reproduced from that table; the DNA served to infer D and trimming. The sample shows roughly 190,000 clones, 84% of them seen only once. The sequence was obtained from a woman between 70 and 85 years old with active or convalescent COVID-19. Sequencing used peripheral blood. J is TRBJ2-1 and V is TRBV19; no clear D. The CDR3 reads CASRSQSFNEQFF. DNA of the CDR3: TGTGCCAGTAGGTCCCAGTCATTCAATGAGCAGTTCTTC.